The 24 T cell receptor beta chains below come from one sample, sequenced in a study of T-cell memory formation after mild COVID-19. TCRdb re-called the 5' RACE reads through MiXCR, storing one row per CDR3 protein. The table lists about 150,000 distinct CDR3 sequences, about 14% of them singletons. Material: PBMCs or a T cell subset sorted from them (not recorded which). The receptors shown here come from an adult woman who had mild COVID-19 (a few samples of this study predate the infection). Cell type and time point are not known.

The V gene is TRBV19, the J gene TRBJ2-1; the D gene is possibly TRBD2 (5 bases). The V and J ends lost 2 bases and 7 bases respectively, with 15 bases between them. Germline V CDR1 and CDR2: LNHDA, SQIVND (reference sequence). The CDR3 is made up of 15 amino acids. The DNA for the CDR3 is TGTGCCAGTAGTATAAGGCCAGCGGAAGTTAATGAGCAGTTCTTC. Encoded protein: CASSIRPAEVNEQFF.

V gene TRBV5-6 combines with J gene TRBJ2-1; no definite D call. Trimming removed 1 base from V and 5 bases from J, with 4 bases in between. Per germline, CDR1 SGHDT and CDR2 YYEEEE. The CDR3 is 12 amino acids. The CDR3 loop reads CASSLFDNEQFF. DNA for the CDR3: TGTGCCAGCAGCTTGTTCGACAATGAGCAGTTCTTC.

This rearrangement joins TRBV29-1 to TRBJ2-2; D uncertain. The CDR3 covers 14 residues. The V and J ends lost 1 base and 1 base respectively, with 7 bases between them. In germline, CDR1 is SQVTM, CDR2 ANQGSEA. In DNA form, the CDR3 reads TGCAGCGTTGAAGGACGTATGAACACCGGGGAGCTGTTTTTT. Encoded protein: CSVEGRMNTGELFF.

This clonotype was found a few times. The gene calls are TRBV12-3 or TRBV12-4 and TRBJ1-4; the match to TRBD1 covers 7 bases. V dropped 6 bases and J dropped 7; count of bases not matched to a gene: 8. The CDR3 totals 14 residues. The CDR3 spells CASSKGATSEKLFF. CDR3 coding DNA: TGTGCCAGCAGCAAGGGGGCCACATCTGAAAAACTGTTTTTT.

This clonotype was seen more than once but under ten times. The chain carries TRBV5-1 and TRBJ2-1; D is unresolved. This CDR3 has 15 residues. CDR1 is SGHRS, CDR2 YFSETQ, per germline. V shed 0 bases and J shed 2 bases, with 9 bases lying between them. Here the CDR3 DNA reads TGCGCCAGCAGCTTGGCGGCTGAACCCTACAATGAGCAGTTCTTC. As protein: CASSLAAEPYNEQFF.

This chain links TRBV7-2 with TRBJ2-7; D gene uncertain. The CDR3 consists of 12 residues. The V end lost 5 bases, the J end lost 6 bases, and 11 bases lay between the germline ends. The germline V gene encodes CDR1 SGHTA and CDR2 FQGNSA. The DNA of the CDR3 is TGTGCCAGCAGCATTACTTTGGGCGAGCAGTACTTC. Its protein product is CASSITLGEQYF.

This clonotype appeared a few times. The chain recombines TRBV29-1 with TRBJ2-2; the D call may be TRBD1 or TRBD2 (5 bases each). Per the germline V gene, CDR1 is SQVTM and CDR2 is ANQGSEA. The CDR3 spans 13 residues. CDR3 bases: TGCATCATTGGGCTTGGGACCACCGGGGAGCTGTTTTTT. Translation gives CIIGLGTTGELFF.

This clonotype was observed a few times. The rearrangement joins TRBV6-5 to TRBJ2-7, with D unclear. The CDR3 extends over 16 amino acids. Germline CDR1 is MNHEY and CDR2 is SVGAGI. Trimming removed 4 bases from V and 2 bases from J, with 18 bases in between. CDR3 in amino acids: CASSSPRGAATYEQYF. The CDR3 region has the DNA TGTGCCAGCAGTTCCCCCCGAGGTGCTGCAACCTACGAGCAGTACTTC.

The chain couples TRBV27 to TRBJ2-1; no clear D. The CDR3 totals 14 residues. V shed 1 base and J shed 9 bases, with 13 bases lying between them. CDR1 is MNHEY, CDR2 SMNVEV, per germline (reference sequence). In nucleotides, the CDR3 is TGTGCCAGCAGTTTATTAGTCAGCCTCGGTGAGCAGTTCTTC. Translated: CASSLLVSLGEQFF.

This clonotype was detected many times. CDR3 region: CASSLSSGRTGELFF. CDR3 sequence (DNA): TGTGCCAGCAGCTTATCTAGCGGGAGAACCGGGGAGCTGTTTTTT. The V call is TRBV7-3, the J call TRBJ2-2; 10 nucleotides line up with TRBD2. This CDR3 spans 15 amino acids. Germline CDR1 and CDR2: SGHTA and FQGTGA. V was clipped by 2 bases and J by 5 bases; unmatched bases: 2.

This chain uses TRBV5-1 with TRBJ2-1; unclear D gene. The CDR3 loop spans 15 amino acids. Germline V gives CDR1 SGHRS, CDR2 YFSETQ. Trimming removed 0 bases at V and 4 bases at J, with 11 bases between. DNA for the CDR3: TGCGCCAGCAGCTTGGCCCCTGAGATATACAATGAGCAGTTCTTC. Translated, it gives CASSLAPEIYNEQFF.

The chain links TRBV7-2 to TRBJ2-5, with 9 bases fitting TRBD2. The trim removed 10 bases at V and 0 bases at J, leaving 6 bases unmatched. The CDR3 extends over 14 amino acids. From germline, CDR1 is SGHTA and CDR2 FQGNSA. This CDR3 is CATRLAVNQETQYF. CDR3 DNA sequence: TGTGCCACCAGACTAGCGGTAAACCAAGAGACCCAGTACTTC.

In this sample, this clonotype turned up a few times. The rearrangement joins TRBV30 to TRBJ2-3; no definite D call. This CDR3 comprises 11 residues. Germline V gene sequence: CDR1 GTSNPN, CDR2 SVGIG (reference sequence). V lost 8 bases to trimming and J lost 5 bases, with 11 bases between them. The CDR3 sequence is CARFGGDTQYF. CDR3 in DNA: TGTGCCCGATTCGGTGGAGATACGCAGTATTTT.

In its sample, this clonotype was seen a few times. The rearrangement uses TRBV6-1 and TRBJ2-7, with D possibly matching TRBD1 (6 bases). CDR1 and CDR2 from the germline V gene are MNHNS and SASEGT. The CDR3 has 12 amino acids. Trimming shortened V by 7 bases and J by 5 bases, and 12 bases separated the two germline ends. The CDR3 DNA reads TGTGCCAGCAAGGGGGTTGCCCACGAGCAGTACTTC. Its translation is CASKGVAHEQYF.

This clonotype occurred a few times. The chain combines TRBV7-6 with TRBJ1-2; 7 bases map to TRBD1. This CDR3 has 15 residues. V lost 5 bases and J lost 5; bases outside the gene matches: 11. Germline V CDR1 and CDR2: SGHVS, FNYEAQ. DNA for the CDR3: TGTGCCAGCAGCCCCATACAGGGGATCTGGTATGGCTACACCTTC. It codes for CASSPIQGIWYGYTF.

A few counts support this clonotype. The chain uses TRBV4-3 and TRBJ2-5, with 7 bases identical to TRBD2. This CDR3 spans 18 amino acids. Germline V CDR1 and CDR2: LGHNA, YSLEER. V was clipped by 0 bases and J by 1 base; unmatched bases: 11. The CDR3 bases are TGCGCCAGCAGCCAAGAAGGGGAAACTAGCGATATCCAAGAGACCCAGTACTTC. Its protein is CASSQEGETSDIQETQYF.

The CDR3 nucleotides read TGTGCCAGCAGCGGTCTCGGGGCGTCCTACGAGCAGTACTTC. Protein sequence: CASSGLGASYEQYF. The chain carries TRBV11-2 and TRBJ2-7; D may match TRBD1 or TRBD2 (5 bases each). Looked up from germline, CDR1 is SGHAT and CDR2 is FQNNGV. This CDR3 is 14 amino acids long. The V end lost 5 bases, the J end lost 1 base, and 12 bases lay between the germline ends.

The chain's CDR3 is CASQLKGQDFYEQYF. The CDR3 coding sequence is TGTGCCAGCCAACTTAAGGGACAGGATTTCTACGAGCAGTACTTC. V is TRBV14 and J is TRBJ2-7; 8 nucleotides line up with TRBD1. CDR1 is SGHDN, CDR2 FVKESK, per germline. This CDR3 has 15 residues. V lost 8 bases, J lost 3 bases, and 12 bases stayed unmatched.

The chain has TRBV5-6 and TRBJ2-7, with D possibly matching TRBD2 (6 bases). From germline, CDR1 is SGHDT and CDR2 YYEEEE. CDR3 length equals 15 residues. V lost 4 bases and J 4 bases, leaving 18 bases between the germline ends. The CDR3 protein is CASSLPRRDGYEQYF. CDR3 sequence (DNA): TGTGCCAGCAGCCTGCCGCGGAGGGACGGGTACGAGCAGTACTTC.

This clonotype has just a few counts. The CDR3 loop reads CASSYPESNEQFF. In DNA form, the CDR3 reads TGTGCCAGCAGTTACCCAGAGAGCAATGAGCAGTTCTTC. The chain couples TRBV6-5 to TRBJ2-1; D is ambiguous. Trimming stripped 2 bases from V and 6 bases from J, with 8 bases between. Germline lookup yields CDR1 MNHEY and CDR2 SVGAGI. This CDR3 has 13 amino acids.

The rearrangement links TRBV4-1 to TRBJ2-7, with D maybe TRBD2 (6 bases). Per germline, CDR1 MGHRA and CDR2 YSYEKL. V lost 3 bases, J lost 4 bases, and 13 bases lay in between. CDR3 length: 14 residues. The CDR3 loop reads CASSHTAGSYEQYF. CDR3 in DNA: TGCGCCAGCAGCCACACAGCGGGTTCGTACGAGCAGTACTTC.

The sample holds a few counts of this clonotype. The chain links TRBV28 to TRBJ1-2, with D unclear. This CDR3 comprises 12 residues. Trimming took off 8 bases at V and 5 bases at J, with 12 bases between the two ends. Germline CDR1 is MDHEN and CDR2 is SYDVKM. CDR3 residues: CASAVGLYGYTF. For the CDR3, the DNA is TGTGCCAGCGCGGTGGGTCTGTATGGCTACACCTTC.

This clonotype was seen ten or more times. The chain employs TRBV25-1 and TRBJ2-7, with a tentative D call TRBD1 (6 bases). The CDR3 is 15 amino acids. The germline V and J ends were trimmed by 1 base and 2 bases, with 12 bases remaining between them. Germline V lookup: CDR1 MGHDK, CDR2 SYGVNS. CDR3 protein: CASSESRAGAYEQYF. DNA for the CDR3: TGTGCCAGCAGTGAATCCCGTGCAGGGGCCTACGAGCAGTACTTC.

In this sample, this clonotype turned up a few times. This chain links TRBV4-1 with TRBJ2-7; no firm D call. Trimming cost V 4 bases and J 6 bases, with 16 bases left between them. CDR1 and CDR2 (germline): MGHRA, YSYEKL. This CDR3 has 14 residues. The CDR3 sequence: CASSPMTWGSEQYF. CDR3 coding DNA: TGCGCCAGCAGCCCTATGACCTGGGGATCCGAGCAGTACTTC.